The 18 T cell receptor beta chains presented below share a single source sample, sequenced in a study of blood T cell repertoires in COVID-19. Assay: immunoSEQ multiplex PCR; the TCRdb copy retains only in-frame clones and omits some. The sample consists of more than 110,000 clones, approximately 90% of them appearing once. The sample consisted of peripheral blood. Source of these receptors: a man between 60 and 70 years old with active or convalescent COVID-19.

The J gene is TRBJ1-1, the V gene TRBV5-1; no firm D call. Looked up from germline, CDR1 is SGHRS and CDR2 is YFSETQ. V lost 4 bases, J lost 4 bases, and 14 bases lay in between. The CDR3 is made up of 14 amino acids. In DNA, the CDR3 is TGCGCCAGCAGCACCCTCCCGGGGAGCACTGAAGCTTTCTTT. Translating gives CASSTLPGSTEAFF.

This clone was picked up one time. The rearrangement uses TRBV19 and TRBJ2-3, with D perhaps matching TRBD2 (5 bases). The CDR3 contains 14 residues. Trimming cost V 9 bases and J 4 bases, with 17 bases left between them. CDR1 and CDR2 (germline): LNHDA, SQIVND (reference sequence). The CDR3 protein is CASPFSLGADTQYF. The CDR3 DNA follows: TGTGCCAGCCCCTTTTCTTTGGGAGCAGATACGCAGTATTTT. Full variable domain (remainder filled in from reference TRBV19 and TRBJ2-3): DGGITQSPKYLFRKEGQNVTLSCEQNLNHDAMYWYRQDPGQGLRLIYYSQIVNDFQKGDIAEGYSVSREKKESFPLTVTSAQKNPTAFYLCASPFSLGADTQYFGPGTRLTVL.

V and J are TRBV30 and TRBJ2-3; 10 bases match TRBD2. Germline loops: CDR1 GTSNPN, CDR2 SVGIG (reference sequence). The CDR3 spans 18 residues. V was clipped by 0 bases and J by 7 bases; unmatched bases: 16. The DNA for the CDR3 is TGTGCCTGGAGTGTAAGGTCTCTAGCGGGAGCTGATAGTTATACGCAGTATTTT. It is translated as CAWSVRSLAGADSYTQYF.

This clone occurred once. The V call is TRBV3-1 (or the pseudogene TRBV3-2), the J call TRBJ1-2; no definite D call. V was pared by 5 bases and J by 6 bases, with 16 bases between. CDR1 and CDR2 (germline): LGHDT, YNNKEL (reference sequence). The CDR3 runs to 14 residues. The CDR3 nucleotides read TGTGCCAGCAGCACGCGGACTGCCCGGAATGGCTACACCTTC. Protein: CASSTRTARNGYTF.

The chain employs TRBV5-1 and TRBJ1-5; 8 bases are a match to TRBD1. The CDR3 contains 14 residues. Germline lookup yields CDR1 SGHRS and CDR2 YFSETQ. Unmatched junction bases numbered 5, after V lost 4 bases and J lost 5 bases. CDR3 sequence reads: CASSAGQGHQPQHF. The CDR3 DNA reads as TGCGCCAGCAGCGCCGGACAGGGCCATCAGCCCCAGCATTTT. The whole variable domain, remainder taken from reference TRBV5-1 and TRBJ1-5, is KAGVTQTPRYLIKTRGQQVTLSCSPISGHRSVSWYQQTPGQGLQFLFEYFSETQRNKGNFPGRFSGRQFSNSRSEMNVSTLELGDSALYLCASSAGQGHQPQHFGDGTRLSIL.

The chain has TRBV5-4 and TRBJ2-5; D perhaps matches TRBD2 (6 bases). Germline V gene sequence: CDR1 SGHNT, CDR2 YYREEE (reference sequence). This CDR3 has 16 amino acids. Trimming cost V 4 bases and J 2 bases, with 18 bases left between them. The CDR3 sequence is CASSPGGPYRQETQYF. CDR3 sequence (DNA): TGTGCCAGCAGCCCTGGAGGGCCTTACAGGCAAGAGACCCAGTACTTC.

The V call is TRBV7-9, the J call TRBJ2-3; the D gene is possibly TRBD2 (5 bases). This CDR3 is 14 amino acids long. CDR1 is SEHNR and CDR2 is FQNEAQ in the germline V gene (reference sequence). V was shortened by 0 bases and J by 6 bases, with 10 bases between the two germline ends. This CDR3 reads CASSLATSYDTQYF. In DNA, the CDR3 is TGTGCCAGCAGCTTAGCCACTAGTTACGATACGCAGTATTTT.

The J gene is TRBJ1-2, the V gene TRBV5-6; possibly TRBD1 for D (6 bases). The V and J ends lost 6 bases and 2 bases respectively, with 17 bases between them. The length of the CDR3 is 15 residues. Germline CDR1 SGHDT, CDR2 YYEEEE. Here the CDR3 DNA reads TGTGCCAGCACCCAATGGGGGGGGCACAACTATGGCTACACCTTC. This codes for CASTQWGGHNYGYTF.

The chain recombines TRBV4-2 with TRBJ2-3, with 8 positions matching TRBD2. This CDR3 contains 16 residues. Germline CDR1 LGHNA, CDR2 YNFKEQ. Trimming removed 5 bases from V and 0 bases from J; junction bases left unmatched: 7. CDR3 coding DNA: TGTGCCAGCAGCGACTTCGCGGGGGGAAGCACAGATACGCAGTATTTT. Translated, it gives CASSDFAGGSTDTQYF.

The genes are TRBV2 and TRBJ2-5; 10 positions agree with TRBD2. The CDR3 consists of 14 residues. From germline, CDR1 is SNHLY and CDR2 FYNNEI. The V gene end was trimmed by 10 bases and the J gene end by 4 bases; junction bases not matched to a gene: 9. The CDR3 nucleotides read TGTGCCACCTCTAGCGGGAGTAATATAGAGACCCAGTACTTC. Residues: CATSSGSNIETQYF.

In DNA form, the CDR3 reads TGTGCCAGCAAAGGGAGGACAGGCCTGAACACTGAAGCTTTCTTT. It encodes CASKGRTGLNTEAFF. The chain employs TRBV5-8 and TRBJ1-1; 7 bases map to TRBD1. This CDR3 is built from 15 residues. With 6 bases clipped from V and 0 bases from J, the junction kept 8 bases outside the gene matches. Germline V CDR1 and CDR2: SGHTS, YDEGEE.

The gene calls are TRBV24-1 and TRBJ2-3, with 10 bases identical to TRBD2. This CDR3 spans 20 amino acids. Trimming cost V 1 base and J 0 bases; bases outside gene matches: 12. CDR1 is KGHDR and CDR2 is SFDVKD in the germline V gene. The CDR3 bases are TGTGCCACCAGTGATTTAGTTCGGACTAGCGGTTCTTATAGCACAGATACGCAGTATTTT. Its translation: CATSDLVRTSGSYSTDTQYF.

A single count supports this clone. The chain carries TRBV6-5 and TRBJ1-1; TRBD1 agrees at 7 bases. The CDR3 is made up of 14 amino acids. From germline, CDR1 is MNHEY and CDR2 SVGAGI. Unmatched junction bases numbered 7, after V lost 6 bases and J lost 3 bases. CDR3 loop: CASSPVGGYTEAFF. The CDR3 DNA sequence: TGTGCCAGCAGCCCCGTAGGGGGCTACACTGAAGCTTTCTTT.

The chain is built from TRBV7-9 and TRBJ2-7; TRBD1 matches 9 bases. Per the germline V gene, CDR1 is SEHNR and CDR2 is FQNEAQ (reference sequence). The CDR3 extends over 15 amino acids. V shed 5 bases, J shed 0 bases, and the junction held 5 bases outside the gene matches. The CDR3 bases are TGTGCCAGCAGCCCTTTGGGACAGGGCTCCTACGAGCAGTACTTC. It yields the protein CASSPLGQGSYEQYF.

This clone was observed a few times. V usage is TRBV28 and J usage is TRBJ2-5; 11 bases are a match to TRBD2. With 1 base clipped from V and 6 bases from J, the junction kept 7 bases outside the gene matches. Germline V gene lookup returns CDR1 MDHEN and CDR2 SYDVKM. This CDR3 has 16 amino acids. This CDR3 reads CASSLFASGGRKTQYF. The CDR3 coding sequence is TGTGCCAGCAGTTTATTCGCTAGCGGGGGGCGGAAGACCCAGTACTTC.

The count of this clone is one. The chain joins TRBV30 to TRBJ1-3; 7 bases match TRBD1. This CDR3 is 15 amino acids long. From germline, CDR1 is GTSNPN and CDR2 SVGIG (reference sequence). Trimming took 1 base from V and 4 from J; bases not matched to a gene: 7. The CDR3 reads CAWSGLRGPGNTIYF. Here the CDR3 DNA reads TGTGCCTGGAGTGGATTAAGGGGGCCAGGAAACACCATATATTTT.

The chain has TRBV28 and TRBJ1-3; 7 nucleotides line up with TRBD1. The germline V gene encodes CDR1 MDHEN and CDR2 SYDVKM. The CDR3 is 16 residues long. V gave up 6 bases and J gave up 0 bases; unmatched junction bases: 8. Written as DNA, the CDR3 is TGTGCCAGCAGGTTTCAACAGGGGAGCTCTGGAAACACCATATATTTT. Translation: CASRFQQGSSGNTIYF.

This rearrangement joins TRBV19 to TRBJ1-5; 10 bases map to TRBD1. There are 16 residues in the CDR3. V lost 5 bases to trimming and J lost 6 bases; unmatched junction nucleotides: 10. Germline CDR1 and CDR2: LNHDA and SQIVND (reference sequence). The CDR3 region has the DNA TGTGCCAGTAGTTCGTGGGGGACAGGGGTGCTTCAGCCCCAGCATTTT. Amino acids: CASSSWGTGVLQPQHF.